The next 21 T cell receptor beta chains were all read from a single sample in a study of CXCR3-negative and CXCR3-positive naive CD8 T cells (dated by TCRdb to about 2019). The paper's findings and limits, for the study overall: Compared with CXCR3-negative naive cells, CXCR3-positive naive cells had TRB CDR3s with higher hydrophobicity (lower Kidera factor 4), lower energy, and higher strength and volume indices.

TCRdb lists the instrument as NextSeq 550. The Human TCR Profiling Kit (MiLaboratory) was used to make UMI-labeled 5' RACE TRB cDNA libraries. Through TCRdb reprocessing, the reads give one entry per CDR3 protein sequence; DNA is omitted. This sample's records show roughly 50,000 distinct CDR3 sequences. The ten largest clones capture roughly 0.6% of the sample. No antigen has been assigned to these receptors. Specimen: naive CXCR3+ CD8+ T cells from blood. The cell subset or site label of this sample denotes: CD45RO-CCR7+CD27+CD95- naive CD8+ T cells expressing CXCR3 (TNR3+). The receptor set was obtained from a human donor in good health. Some clones in this sample may be carry-over from other donors' samples.

V is TRBV24-1 and J is TRBJ2-1; checking the TCRdb D call of TRBD1 is not possible without DNA. Germline lookup yields CDR1 KGHDR and CDR2 SFDVKD. This CDR3 spans 19 amino acids. CDR3 loop: CATSDLGRRGPAGINEQFF.

The V gene is TRBV29-1, the J gene TRBJ1-2; TCRdb reports TRBD1, a call that lacks DNA to check it against. There are 12 residues in the CDR3. The germline CDR1 and CDR2 sequences are SQVTM and ANQGSEA. The CDR3 sequence is CSVLPGSYGYTF.

This chain's CDR3 is CASSQGGPLYEQYF. The chain joins TRBV14 to TRBJ2-7; TCRdb outputs TRBD1, but without DNA this stays unchecked. The CDR3 consists of 14 residues. CDR1 and CDR2 (germline): SGHDN, FVKESK.

V is TRBV10-3 and J is TRBJ1-1. The CDR3 runs 11 residues. Germline lookup yields CDR1 ENHRY and CDR2 SYGVKD. CDR3 sequence reads: CAISEQGAAFF.

The chain is built from TRBV9 and TRBJ2-7; the D gene TCRdb calls, TRBD1, cannot be checked with no DNA. The CDR3 is made up of 13 amino acids. The V gene's germline CDR1 is SGDLS and CDR2 YYNGEE. The CDR3 reads CASSRDSSYEQYF.

This sequence joins TRBV5-5 and TRBJ2-7; without DNA, the TCRdb call of TRBD1 cannot be checked. The CDR3 covers 14 residues. Germline CDR1 reads SGHKS; CDR2 reads YYEKEE (reference sequence). The CDR3 region is CASSGQVFSYEQYF.

The chain is built from TRBV21-1 and TRBJ2-3; TCRdb gives TRBD1 as the D gene, but with no DNA this cannot be confirmed. TRBV21-1 is classified as a pseudogene. This CDR3 contains 13 residues. This CDR3 is CASRTGATDTQYF.

The rearrangement uses TRBV15 and TRBJ1-2. CDR1 LNHNV and CDR2 YYDKDF come from the germline V gene (reference sequence). This CDR3 has 15 amino acids. Here the CDR3 reads CATSRDGKTKHGYTF.

This chain links TRBV7-2 with TRBJ1-2. The CDR3 is 12 amino acids. Germline lookup yields CDR1 SGHTA and CDR2 FQGNSA. The CDR3 sequence is CASTSNSYGYTF.

The chain employs TRBV12-3 or TRBV12-4 and TRBJ1-5. The CDR3 consists of 12 residues. The CDR3 loop reads CASRSPFQPQHF.

The chain is built from TRBV11-2 and TRBJ1-4; as DNA is missing, the TRBD1 call by TCRdb cannot be tested. Germline V CDR1 and CDR2: SGHAT, FQNNGV. The CDR3 has 14 residues. The CDR3 here is CASSLGVGGEKLFF.

This chain links TRBV12-3 or TRBV12-4 with TRBJ2-7; as DNA is missing, the TRBD1 call by TCRdb cannot be tested. The CDR3 has 14 residues. CDR3 loop: CASSHTGYGYEQYF.

The chain is built from TRBV11-2 and TRBJ2-5. Germline CDR1 reads SGHAT; CDR2 reads FQNNGV. The CDR3 totals 13 residues. CDR3 sequence: CASSEMGLETQYF.

The chain links TRBV29-1 to TRBJ2-3; TCRdb indicates TRBD1, and absent DNA this call remains unverified. This CDR3 has 14 residues. Germline loops: CDR1 SQVTM, CDR2 ANQGSEA. The chain's CDR3 is CSAQGGYRTDTQYF.

The genes are TRBV6-5 and TRBJ1-4; TCRdb calls TRBD1, which cannot be checked without DNA. The CDR3 runs to 13 residues. CDR1 MNHEY and CDR2 SVGAGI come from the germline V gene. CDR3 residues: CATQRGPNEKLFF.

The CDR3: CASSWGRTDANTGELFF. J is TRBJ2-2 and V is TRBV28; the D call of TRBD1 rests on TCRdb alone, since no DNA is present to check it. Germline values: CDR1 MDHEN, CDR2 SYDVKM. The CDR3 has 17 residues.

The CDR3 protein is CASSPGLGNTEAFF. The rearrangement joins TRBV19 to TRBJ1-1. From germline, CDR1 is LNHDA and CDR2 SQIVND (reference sequence). This CDR3 is built from 14 residues.

The J gene is TRBJ2-7, the V gene TRBV7-8; TCRdb proposes TRBD2, but this gene call is untestable without DNA. The V gene's germline CDR1 is SGHVS and CDR2 FQNEAQ. CDR3 length: 15 amino acids. Here the CDR3 reads CASSLPRLAGGEQYF.

The genes are TRBV12-3 or TRBV12-4 and TRBJ1-1. CDR3 size: 12 residues. CDR3 amino acids: CASSFWSTEAFF.

The chain recombines TRBV19 with TRBJ2-7. Per the germline V gene, CDR1 is LNHDA and CDR2 is SQIVND (reference sequence). The length of the CDR3 is 13 residues. This CDR3 is CASSQLPSYEQYF.

This chain joins TRBV7-2 and TRBJ2-3; the TCRdb call, TRBD2, lacks DNA for checking. This CDR3 is built from 18 residues. Germline assignment: CDR1 SGHTA and CDR2 FQGNSA. CDR3 in amino acids: CASSLRIAGISSTDTQYF.